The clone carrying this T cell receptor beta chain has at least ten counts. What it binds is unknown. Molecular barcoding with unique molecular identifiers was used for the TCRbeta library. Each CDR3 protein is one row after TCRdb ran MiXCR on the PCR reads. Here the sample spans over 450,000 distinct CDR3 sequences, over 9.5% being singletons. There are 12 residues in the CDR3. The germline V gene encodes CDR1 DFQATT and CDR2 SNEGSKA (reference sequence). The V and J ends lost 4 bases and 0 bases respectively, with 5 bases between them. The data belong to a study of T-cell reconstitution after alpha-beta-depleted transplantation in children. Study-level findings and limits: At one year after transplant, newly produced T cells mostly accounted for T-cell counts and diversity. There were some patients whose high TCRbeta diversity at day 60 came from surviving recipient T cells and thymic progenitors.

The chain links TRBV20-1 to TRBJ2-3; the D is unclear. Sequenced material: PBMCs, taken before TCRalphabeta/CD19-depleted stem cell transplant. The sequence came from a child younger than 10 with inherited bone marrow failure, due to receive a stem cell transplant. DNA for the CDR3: TGCAGTGCTACTATTAGCACAGATACGCAGTATTTT. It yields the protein CSATISTDTQYF.